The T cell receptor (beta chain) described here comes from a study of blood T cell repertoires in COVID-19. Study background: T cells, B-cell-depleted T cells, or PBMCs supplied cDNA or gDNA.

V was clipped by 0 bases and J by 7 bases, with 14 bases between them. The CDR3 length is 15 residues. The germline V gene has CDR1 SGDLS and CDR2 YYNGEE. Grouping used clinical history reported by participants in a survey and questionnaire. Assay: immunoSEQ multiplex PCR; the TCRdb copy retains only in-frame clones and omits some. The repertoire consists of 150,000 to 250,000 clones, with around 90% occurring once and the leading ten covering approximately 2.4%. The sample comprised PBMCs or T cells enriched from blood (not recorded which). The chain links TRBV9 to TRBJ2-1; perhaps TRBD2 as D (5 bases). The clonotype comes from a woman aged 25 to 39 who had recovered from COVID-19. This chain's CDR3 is CASSVGPGRGNEQFF. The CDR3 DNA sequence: TGTGCCAGCAGCGTAGGGCCAGGACGGGGAAATGAGCAGTTCTTC. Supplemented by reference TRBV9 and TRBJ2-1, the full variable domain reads DSGVTQTPKHLITATGQRVTLRCSPRSGDLSVYWYQQSLDQGLQFLIQYYNGEERAKGNILERFSAQQFPDLHSELNLSSLELGDSALYFCASSVGPGRGNEQFFGPGTRLTVL.